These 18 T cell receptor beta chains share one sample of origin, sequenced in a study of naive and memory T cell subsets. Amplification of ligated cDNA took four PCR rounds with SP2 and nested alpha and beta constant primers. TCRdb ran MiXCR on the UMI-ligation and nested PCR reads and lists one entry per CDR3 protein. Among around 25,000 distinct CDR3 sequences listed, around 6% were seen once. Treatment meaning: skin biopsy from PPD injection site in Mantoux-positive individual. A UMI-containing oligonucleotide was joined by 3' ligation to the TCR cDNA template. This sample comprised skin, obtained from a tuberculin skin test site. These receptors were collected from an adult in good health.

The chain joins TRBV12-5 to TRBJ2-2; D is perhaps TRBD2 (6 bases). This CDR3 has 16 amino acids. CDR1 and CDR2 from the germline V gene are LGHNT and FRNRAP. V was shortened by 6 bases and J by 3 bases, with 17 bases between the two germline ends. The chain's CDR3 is CASGDRREGYTGELFF. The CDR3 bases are TGTGCTAGTGGGGACCGGCGGGAAGGGTACACCGGGGAGCTGTTTTTT.

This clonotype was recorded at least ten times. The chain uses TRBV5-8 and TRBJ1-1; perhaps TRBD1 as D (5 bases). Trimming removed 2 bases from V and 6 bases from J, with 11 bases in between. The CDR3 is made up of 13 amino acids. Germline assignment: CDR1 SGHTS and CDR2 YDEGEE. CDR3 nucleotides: TGTGCCAGCAGCTTAAGCCGGGGGGCTGAAGCTTTCTTT. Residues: CASSLSRGAEAFF.

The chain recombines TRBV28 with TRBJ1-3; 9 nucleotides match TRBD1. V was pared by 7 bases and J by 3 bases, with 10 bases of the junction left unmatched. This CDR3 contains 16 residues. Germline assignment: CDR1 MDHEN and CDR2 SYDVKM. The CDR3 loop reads CASIGPGTGFGNTIYF. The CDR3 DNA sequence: TGTGCCAGCATCGGTCCCGGGACAGGGTTTGGAAACACCATATATTTT.

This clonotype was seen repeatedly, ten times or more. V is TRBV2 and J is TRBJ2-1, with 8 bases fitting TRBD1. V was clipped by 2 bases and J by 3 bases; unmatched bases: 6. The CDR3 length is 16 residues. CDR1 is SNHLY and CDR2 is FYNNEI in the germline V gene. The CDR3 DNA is TGTGCCAGCAGTGAACAGTCAGGGGGCTACTACAATGAGCAGTTCTTC. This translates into CASSEQSGGYYNEQFF.

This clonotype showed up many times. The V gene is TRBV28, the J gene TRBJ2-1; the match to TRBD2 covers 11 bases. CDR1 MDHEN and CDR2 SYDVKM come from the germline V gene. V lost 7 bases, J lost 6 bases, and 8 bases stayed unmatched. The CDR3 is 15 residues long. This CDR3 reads CASTLSGTSGNEQFF. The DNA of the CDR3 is TGTGCCAGCACCCTGTCCGGGACTAGCGGCAATGAGCAGTTCTTC.

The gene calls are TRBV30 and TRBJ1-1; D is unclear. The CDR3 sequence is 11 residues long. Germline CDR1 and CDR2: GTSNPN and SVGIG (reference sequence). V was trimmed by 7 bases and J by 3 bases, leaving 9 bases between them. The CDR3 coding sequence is TGTGCCTACTGGTGGGACACTGAAGCTTTCTTT. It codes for CAYWWDTEAFF.

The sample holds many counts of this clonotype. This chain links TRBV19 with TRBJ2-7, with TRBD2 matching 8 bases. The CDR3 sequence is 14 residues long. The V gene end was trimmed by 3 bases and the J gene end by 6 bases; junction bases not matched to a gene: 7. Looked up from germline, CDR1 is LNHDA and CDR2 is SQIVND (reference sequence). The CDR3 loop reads CASSMDGRAPEQYF. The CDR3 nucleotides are TGTGCCAGTAGTATGGACGGGAGGGCTCCCGAGCAGTACTTC.

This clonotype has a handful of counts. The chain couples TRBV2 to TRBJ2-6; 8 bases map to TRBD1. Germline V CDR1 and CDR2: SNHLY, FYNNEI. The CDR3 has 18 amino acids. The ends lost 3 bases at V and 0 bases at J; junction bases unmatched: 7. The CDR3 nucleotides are TGTGCCAGCAGTGACCTGGGACAGGCTTCCTCTGGGGCCAACGTCCTGACTTTC. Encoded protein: CASSDLGQASSGANVLTF.

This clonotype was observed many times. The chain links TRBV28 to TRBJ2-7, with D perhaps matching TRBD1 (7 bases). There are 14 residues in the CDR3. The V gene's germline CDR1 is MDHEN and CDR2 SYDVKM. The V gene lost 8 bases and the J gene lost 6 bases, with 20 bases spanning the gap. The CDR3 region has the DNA TGTGCCAGCTCCCGGGGGCAGGGGGAGCGCGAGCAGTACTTC. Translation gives CASSRGQGEREQYF.

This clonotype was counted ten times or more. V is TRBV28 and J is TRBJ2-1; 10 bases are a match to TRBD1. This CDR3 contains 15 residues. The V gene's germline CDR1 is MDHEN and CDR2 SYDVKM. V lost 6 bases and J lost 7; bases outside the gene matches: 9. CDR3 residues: CASSGGTGVMNEQFF. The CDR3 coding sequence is TGTGCCAGCAGCGGGGGGACAGGGGTGATGAATGAGCAGTTCTTC.

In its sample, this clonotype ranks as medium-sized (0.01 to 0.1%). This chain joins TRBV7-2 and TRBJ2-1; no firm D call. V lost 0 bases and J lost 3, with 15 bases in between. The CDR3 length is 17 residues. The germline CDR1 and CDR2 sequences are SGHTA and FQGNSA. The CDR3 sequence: CASSLALELSFYNEQFF. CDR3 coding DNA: TGTGCCAGCAGCTTAGCGCTGGAGCTCTCCTTCTACAATGAGCAGTTCTTC.

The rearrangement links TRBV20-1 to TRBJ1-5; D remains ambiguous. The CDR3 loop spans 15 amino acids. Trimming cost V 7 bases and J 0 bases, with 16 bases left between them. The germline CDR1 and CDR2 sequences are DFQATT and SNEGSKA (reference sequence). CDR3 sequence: CSVSYGRYSNQPQHF. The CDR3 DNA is TGCAGTGTTAGTTATGGCAGATATAGCAATCAGCCCCAGCATTTT.

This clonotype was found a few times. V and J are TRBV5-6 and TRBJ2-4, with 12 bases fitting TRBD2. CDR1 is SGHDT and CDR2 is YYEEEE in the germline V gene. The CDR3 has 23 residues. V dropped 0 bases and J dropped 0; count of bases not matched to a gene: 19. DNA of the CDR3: TGTGCCAGCAGCTTGGCCAATGGACAAGTCGGACTAGCGGGGAGGCTAGCCAAAAACATTCAGTACTTC. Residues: CASSLANGQVGLAGRLAKNIQYF.

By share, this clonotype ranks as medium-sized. The chain's CDR3 is CSAGGGLAGANTGELFF. CDR3 bases: TGCAGTGCTGGCGGGGGACTAGCGGGAGCCAACACCGGGGAGCTGTTTTTT. The V and J genes are TRBV20-1 and TRBJ2-2; 14 bases align to TRBD2. The CDR3 has 17 amino acids. The germline V gene encodes CDR1 DFQATT and CDR2 SNEGSKA (reference sequence). V lost 5 bases to trimming and J lost 2 bases; unmatched junction nucleotides: 7.

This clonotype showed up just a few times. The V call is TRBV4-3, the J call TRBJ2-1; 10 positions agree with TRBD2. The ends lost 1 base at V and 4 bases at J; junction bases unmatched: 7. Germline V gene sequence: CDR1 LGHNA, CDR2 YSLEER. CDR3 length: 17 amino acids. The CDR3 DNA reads TGCGCCAGCAGCCAAGCTGTGAGCGGGAGGGGGTACAATGAGCAGTTCTTC. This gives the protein CASSQAVSGRGYNEQFF.

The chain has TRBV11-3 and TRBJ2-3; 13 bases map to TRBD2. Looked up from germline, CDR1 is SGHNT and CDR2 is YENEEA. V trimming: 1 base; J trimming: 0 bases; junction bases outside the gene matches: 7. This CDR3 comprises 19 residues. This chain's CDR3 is CASSLGGLAGPSSTDTQYF. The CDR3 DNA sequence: TGTGCCAGCAGCTTAGGGGGACTAGCGGGACCCTCAAGCACAGATACGCAGTATTTT.

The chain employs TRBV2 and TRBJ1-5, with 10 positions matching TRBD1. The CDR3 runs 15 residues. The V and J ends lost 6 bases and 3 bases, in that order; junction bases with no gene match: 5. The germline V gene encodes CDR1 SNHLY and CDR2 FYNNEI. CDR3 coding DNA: TGTGCCAGCAGCCAGACAGGGGGCGACAATCAGCCCCAGCATTTT. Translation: CASSQTGGDNQPQHF.

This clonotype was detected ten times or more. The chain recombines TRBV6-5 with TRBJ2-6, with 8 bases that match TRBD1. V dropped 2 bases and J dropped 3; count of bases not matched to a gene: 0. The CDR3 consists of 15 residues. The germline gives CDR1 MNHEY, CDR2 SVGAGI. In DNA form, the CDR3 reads TGTGCCAGCAGTTACGGGACAGGTGGGGCCAACGTCCTGACTTTC. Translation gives CASSYGTGGANVLTF.